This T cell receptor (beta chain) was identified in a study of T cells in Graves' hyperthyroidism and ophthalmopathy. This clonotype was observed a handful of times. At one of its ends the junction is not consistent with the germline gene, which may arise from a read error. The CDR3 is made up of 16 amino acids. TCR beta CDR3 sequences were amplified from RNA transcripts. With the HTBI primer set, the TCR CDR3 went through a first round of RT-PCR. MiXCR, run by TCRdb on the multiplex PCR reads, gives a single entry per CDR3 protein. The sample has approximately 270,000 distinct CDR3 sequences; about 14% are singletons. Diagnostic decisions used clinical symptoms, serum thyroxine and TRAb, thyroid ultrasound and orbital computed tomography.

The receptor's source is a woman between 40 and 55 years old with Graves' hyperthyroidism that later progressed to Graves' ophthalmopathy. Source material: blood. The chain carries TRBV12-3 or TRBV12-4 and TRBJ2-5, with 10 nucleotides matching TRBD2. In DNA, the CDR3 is TGTGCCAGCATCAATCAAAGCGGGAGGGCCGGGGAGACCCAGTGCTTC. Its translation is CASINQSGRAGETQCF.